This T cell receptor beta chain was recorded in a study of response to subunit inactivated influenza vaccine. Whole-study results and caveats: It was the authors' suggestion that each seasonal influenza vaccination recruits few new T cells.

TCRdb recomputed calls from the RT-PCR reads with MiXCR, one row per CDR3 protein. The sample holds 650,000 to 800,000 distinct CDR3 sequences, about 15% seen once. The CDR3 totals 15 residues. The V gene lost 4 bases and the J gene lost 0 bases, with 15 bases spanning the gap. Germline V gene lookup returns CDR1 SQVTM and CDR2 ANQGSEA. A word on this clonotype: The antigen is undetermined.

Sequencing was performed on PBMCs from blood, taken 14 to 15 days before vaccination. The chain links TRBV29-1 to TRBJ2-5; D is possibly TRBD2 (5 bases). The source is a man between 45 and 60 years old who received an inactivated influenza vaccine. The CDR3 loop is CSVATSGRYQETQYF. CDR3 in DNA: TGCAGCGTTGCGACGAGCGGACGGTACCAAGAGACCCAGTACTTC.